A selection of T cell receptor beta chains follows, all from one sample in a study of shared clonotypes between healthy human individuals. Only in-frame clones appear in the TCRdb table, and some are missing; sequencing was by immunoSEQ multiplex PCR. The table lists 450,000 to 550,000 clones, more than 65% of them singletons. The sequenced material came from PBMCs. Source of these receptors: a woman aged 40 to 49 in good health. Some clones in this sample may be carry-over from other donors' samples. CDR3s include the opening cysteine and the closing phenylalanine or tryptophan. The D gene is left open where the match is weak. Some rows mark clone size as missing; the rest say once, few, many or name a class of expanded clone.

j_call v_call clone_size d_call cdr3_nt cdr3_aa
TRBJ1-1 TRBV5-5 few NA TGTGCCACAGAAATGACTCCTCAGAACACTGAAGCTTTCTTT CATEMTPQNTEAFF
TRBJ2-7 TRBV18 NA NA TGTGCCAGCTCCCCCGGGCAGTCCTACGAGCAGTACTTC CASSPGQSYEQYF
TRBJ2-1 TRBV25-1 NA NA TGTGCCAGCAAGGGGCCCAATGAGCAGTTCTTC CASKGPNEQFF
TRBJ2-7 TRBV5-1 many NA TGCGCCAGCAGCTTCGGGACGTCTCCCTACGAGCAGTACTTC CASSFGTSPYEQYF
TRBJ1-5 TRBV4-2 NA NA TGTGCCAGCAGCCAAGAAGCGTGGGCGGCAGTTAGCAATCAGCCCCAGCATTTT CASSQEAWAAVSNQPQHF
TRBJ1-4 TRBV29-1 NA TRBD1 TGCAGCGCCGACAGGGGGTTGGGTGAAAAACTGTTTTTT CSADRGLGEKLFF
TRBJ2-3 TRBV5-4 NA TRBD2 TGTGCCAGCAGCTCGCAATGGACTAGCGGATTACCCCACACAGATACGCAGTATTTT CASSSQWTSGLPHTDTQYF
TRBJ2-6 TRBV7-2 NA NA TGTGCCAGCAGCTTAGATCGCTCTGGGGCCAACGTCCTGACTTTC CASSLDRSGANVLTF
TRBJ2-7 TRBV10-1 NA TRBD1 TGCGCCAGCAGTGAGTCGGGCAGGGGGTTGGACGAGCAGTACTTC CASSESGRGLDEQYF
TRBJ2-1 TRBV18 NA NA TGTGCCAGCTCATCCCTTGGCGATGAGCAGTTCTTC CASSSLGDEQFF
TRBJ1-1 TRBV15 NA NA TGTGCCACCAGCAGCCGGGCGGGGAACACTGAAGCTTTCTTT CATSSRAGNTEAFF
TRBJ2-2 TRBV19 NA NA TGTGCCACCCCCGGGGCGGGCCCCGGAAACACCGGGGAGCTGTTTTTT CATPGAGPGNTGELFF
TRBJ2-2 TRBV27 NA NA TGTGCCAGCAGTTTGAGGTGGGACACCGGGGAGCTGTTTTTT CASSLRWDTGELFF
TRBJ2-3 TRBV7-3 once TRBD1 TGTGCCAGCAGCGCAGGTTTGGACAGGGCGACAGATACGCAGTATTTT CASSAGLDRATDTQYF
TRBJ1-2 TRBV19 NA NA TGTGCCAGTAGTATTCCCCTCTATGGCTACACCTTC CASSIPLYGYTF
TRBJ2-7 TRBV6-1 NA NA TGTGCCAGCAGTCTCGAGAACGGCTACGAGCAGTACTTC CASSLENGYEQYF
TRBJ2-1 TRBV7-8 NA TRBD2 TGTGCCAGCAGCCCCCGGGACTACTACAAGGCCTCCTACAATGAGCAGTTCTTC CASSPRDYYKASYNEQFF
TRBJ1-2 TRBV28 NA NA TGTGCCAGCAGTTTCCGGCCTTTCTATGGCTACACCTTC CASSFRPFYGYTF